The TCR beta chain described here comes from a study of blood T cell repertoires in COVID-19. On the study more broadly: The analysed material was cDNA or gDNA that came from T cells, B-cell-depleted T cells, or PBMCs.

This CDR3 contains 18 residues. The germline V gene encodes CDR1 LGHDT and CDR2 YNNKEL (reference sequence). After removal of 2 bases from V and 1 base from J, the junction contained 9 bases not matched to a gene. TCRdb's copy holds only in-frame clones and misses some; the assay was immunoSEQ multiplex PCR. The data show some 220,000 clones, roughly 88% seen once. The gene calls are TRBV3-1 (or the pseudogene TRBV3-2) and TRBJ2-3, with 10 bases identical to TRBD2. The sequence came from a woman aged 40 to 55 with acute COVID-19. The sample comprised PBMCs or T cells enriched from blood (not recorded which). CDR3 bases: TGTGCCAGCAGCCAATATCAGCGGGGGGGCCCCGGCACAGATACGCAGTATTTT. Its translation: CASSQYQRGGPGTDTQYF.